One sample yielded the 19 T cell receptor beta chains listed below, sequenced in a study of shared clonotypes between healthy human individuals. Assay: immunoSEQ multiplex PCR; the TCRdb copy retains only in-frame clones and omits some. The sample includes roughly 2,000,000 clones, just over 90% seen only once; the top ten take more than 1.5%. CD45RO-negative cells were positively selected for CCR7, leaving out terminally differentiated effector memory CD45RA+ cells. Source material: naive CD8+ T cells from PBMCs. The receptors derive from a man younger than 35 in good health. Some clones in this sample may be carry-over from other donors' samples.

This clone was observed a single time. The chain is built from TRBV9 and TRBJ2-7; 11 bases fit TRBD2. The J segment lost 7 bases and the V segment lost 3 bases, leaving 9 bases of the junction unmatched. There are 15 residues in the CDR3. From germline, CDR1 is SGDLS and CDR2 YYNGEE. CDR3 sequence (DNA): TGTGCCAGCAGCGCCCTAGCGGGAGGTTCACAAGAGCAGTACTTC. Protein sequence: CASSALAGGSQEQYF.

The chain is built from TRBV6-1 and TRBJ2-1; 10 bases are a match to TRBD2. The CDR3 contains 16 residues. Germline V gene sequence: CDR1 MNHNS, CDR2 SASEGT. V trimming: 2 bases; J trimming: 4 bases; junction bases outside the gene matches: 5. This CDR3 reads CASSEQLAGWYNEQFF. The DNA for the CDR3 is TGTGCCAGCAGTGAACAACTAGCGGGATGGTACAATGAGCAGTTCTTC.

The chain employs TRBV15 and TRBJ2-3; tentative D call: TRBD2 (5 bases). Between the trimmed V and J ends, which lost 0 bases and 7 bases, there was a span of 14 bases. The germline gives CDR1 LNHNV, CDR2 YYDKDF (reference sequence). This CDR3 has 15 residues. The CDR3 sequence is CATSRDRGSIHTQYF. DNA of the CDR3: TGTGCCACCAGCAGAGATCGGGGAAGCATCCATACGCAGTATTTT.

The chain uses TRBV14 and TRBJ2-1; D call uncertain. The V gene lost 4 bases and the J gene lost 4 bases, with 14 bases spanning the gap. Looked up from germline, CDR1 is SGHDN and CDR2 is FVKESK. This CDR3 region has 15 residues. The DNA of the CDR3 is TGTGCCAGCAGCCCTCCCCTGGTGGAATACAATGAGCAGTTCTTC. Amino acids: CASSPPLVEYNEQFF.

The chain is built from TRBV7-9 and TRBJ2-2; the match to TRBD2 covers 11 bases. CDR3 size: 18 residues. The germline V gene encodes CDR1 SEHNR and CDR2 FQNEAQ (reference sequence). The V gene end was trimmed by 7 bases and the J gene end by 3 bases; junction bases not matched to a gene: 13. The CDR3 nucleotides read TGTGCCAGCAAACCTGGGGGTAGCGGGAGGGTCGACACCGGGGAGCTGTTTTTT. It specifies CASKPGGSGRVDTGELFF.

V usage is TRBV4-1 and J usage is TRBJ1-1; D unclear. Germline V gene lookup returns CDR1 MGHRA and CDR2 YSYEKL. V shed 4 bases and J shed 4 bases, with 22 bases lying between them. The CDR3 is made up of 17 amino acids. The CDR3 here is CASSPHSPGWQVTEAFF. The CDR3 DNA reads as TGCGCCAGCAGCCCTCACAGCCCGGGGTGGCAGGTCACTGAAGCTTTCTTT.

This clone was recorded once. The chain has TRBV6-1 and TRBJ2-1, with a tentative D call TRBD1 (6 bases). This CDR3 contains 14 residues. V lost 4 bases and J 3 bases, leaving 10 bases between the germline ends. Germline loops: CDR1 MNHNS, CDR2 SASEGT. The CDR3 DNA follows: TGTGCCAGCAGTGGCAGGGGAAACTACAATGAGCAGTTCTTC. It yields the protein CASSGRGNYNEQFF.

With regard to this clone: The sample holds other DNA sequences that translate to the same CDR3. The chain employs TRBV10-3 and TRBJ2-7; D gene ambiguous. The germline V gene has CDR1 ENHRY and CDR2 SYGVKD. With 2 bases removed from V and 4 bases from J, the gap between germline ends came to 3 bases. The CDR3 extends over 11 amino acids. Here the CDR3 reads CAISETYEQYF. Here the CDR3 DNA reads TGTGCCATCAGTGAGACATACGAGCAGTACTTC.

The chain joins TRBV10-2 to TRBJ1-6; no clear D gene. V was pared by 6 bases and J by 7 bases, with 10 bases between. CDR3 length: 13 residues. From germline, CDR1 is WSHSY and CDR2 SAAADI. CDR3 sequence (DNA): TGCGCCAGCAGCTCGGGAGGGAATTCACCCCTCCACTTT. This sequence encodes CASSSGGNSPLHF.

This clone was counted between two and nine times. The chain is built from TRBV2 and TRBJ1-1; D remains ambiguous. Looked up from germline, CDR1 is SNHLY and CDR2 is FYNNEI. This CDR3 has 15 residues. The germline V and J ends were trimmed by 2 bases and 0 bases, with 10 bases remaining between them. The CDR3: CASSESGRLNTEAFF. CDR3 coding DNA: TGTGCCAGCAGTGAATCAGGACGGCTGAACACTGAAGCTTTCTTT. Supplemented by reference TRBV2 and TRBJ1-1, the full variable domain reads EPEVTQTPSHQVTQMGQEVILRCVPISNHLYFYWYRQILGQKVEFLVSFYNNEISEKSEIFDDQFSVERPDGSNFTLKIRSTKLEDSAMYFCASSESGRLNTEAFFGQGTRLTVV.

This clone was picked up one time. The CDR3 nucleotides read TGTGCCAGCAGTAAAATAGGGACAGGGGATTATGGCTACACCTTC. This translates into CASSKIGTGDYGYTF. The chain carries TRBV27 and TRBJ1-2; 10 bases match TRBD1. Trimming removed 5 bases from V and 5 bases from J; junction bases left unmatched: 8. CDR1 is MNHEY and CDR2 is SMNVEV in the germline V gene (reference sequence). This CDR3 has 15 residues.

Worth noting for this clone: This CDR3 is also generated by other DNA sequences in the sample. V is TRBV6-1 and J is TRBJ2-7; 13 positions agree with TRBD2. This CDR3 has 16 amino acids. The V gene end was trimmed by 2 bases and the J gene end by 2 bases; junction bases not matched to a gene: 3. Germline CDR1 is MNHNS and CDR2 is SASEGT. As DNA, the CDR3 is TGTGCCAGCAGTGAATGGGGACTAGCGGGAACCTACGAGCAGTACTTC. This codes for CASSEWGLAGTYEQYF.

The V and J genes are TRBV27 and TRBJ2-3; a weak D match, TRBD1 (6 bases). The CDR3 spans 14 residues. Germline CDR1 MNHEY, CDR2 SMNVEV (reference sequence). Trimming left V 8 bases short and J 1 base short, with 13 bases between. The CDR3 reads CASRLRGGTDTQYF. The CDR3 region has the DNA TGTGCCAGCCGACTCAGGGGTGGCACAGATACGCAGTATTTT.

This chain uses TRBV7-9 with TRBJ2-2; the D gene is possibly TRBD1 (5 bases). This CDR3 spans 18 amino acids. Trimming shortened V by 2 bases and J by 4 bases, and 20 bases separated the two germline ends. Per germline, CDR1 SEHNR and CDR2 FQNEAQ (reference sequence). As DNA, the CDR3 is TGTGCCAGCAGCTTACCTTCTTGGGGCAGCACTTTCACCGGGGAGCTGTTTTTT. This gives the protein CASSLPSWGSTFTGELFF.

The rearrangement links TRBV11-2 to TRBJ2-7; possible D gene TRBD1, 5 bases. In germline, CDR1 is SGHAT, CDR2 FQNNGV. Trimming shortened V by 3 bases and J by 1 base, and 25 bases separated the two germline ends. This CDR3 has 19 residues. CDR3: CASSLPLPRVLYMSYEQYF. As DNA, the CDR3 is TGTGCCAGCAGCTTGCCACTCCCCAGGGTTCTTTACATGTCCTACGAGCAGTACTTC.

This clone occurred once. CDR3 in amino acids: CASRETGGESNQPQHF. CDR3 nucleotides: TGTGCCAGCAGAGAGACAGGGGGCGAGAGCAATCAGCCCCAGCATTTT. J is TRBJ1-5 and V is TRBV28; 10 bases map to TRBD1. CDR3 size: 16 residues. The ends lost 6 bases at V and 1 base at J; junction bases unmatched: 6. CDR1 is MDHEN and CDR2 is SYDVKM in the germline V gene.

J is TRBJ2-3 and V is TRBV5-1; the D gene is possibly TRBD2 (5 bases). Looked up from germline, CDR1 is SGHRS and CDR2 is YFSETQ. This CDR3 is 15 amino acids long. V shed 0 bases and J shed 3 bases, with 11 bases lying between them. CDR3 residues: CASSLAVGSTDTQYF. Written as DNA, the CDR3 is TGCGCCAGCAGCTTGGCCGTTGGGAGTACAGATACGCAGTATTTT.

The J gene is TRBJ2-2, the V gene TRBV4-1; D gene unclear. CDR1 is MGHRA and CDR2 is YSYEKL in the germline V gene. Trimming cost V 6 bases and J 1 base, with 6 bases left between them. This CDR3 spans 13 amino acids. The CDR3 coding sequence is TGCGCCAGCAGGGCAGTGAACACCGGGGAGCTGTTTTTT. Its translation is CASRAVNTGELFF.

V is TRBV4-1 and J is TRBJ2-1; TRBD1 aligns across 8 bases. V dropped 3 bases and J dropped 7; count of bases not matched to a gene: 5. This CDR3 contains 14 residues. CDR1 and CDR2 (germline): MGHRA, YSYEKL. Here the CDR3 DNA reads TGCGCCAGCAGCCACAGGGGGCTAGGGAATGAGCAGTTCTTC. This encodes CASSHRGLGNEQFF.